Sequencing of this T cell receptor beta chain was carried out in a study of cytomegalovirus exposure and HLA in healthy donors. The PCR used 60 Vbeta and 13 Jbeta primers. TCRdb's table, derived via immunoSEQ multiplex PCR, lists solely in-frame clones and lacks some. Of about 160,000 clones detected, about 75% appear once; the ten largest clones hold roughly 2%. The CDR3 has 14 residues. The junction had 6 bases not matched to a gene; V was cut back by 5 bases and J by 5 bases. Per germline, CDR1 LGHNT and CDR2 FRNRAP. As regards this clone: Its antigen is as yet unknown.

Study conclusions and caveats: Reportedly, cytomegalovirus status was diagnosed with high sensitivity and specificity. An analysis was carried out later, and it reportedly showed fewer N-insertions in an Asian-associated ancestry cluster than the approximately 670-donor mean. When presence/absence was analysed, sequencing depth was taken to be roughly uniform across donors.

This chain joins TRBV12-5 and TRBJ2-1; TRBD1 matches at 7 bases. The origin of this receptor is a female donor in good health and CMV-seronegative. Sequenced sample: PBMCs. The CDR3 region is CASGPDRVDNEQFF. CDR3 coding DNA: TGTGCTAGTGGTCCCGACAGGGTGGACAATGAGCAGTTCTTC.